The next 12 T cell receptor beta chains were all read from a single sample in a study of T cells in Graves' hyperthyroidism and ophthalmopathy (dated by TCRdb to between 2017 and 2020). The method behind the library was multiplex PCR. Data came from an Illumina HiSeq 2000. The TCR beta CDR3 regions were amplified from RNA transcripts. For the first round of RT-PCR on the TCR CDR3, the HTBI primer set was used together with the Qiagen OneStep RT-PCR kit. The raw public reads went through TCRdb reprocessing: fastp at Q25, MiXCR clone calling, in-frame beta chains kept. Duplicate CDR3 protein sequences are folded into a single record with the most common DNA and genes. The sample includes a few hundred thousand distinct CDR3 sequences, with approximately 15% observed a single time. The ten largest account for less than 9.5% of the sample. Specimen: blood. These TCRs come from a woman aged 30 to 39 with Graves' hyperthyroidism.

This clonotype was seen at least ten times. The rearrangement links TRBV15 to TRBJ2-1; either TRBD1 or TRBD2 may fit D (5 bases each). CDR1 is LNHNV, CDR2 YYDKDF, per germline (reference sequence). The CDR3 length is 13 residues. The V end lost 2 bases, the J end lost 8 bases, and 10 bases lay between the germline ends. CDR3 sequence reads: CATSRSMGDEQFF. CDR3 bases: TGTGCCACCAGCAGATCAATGGGGGATGAGCAGTTCTTC.

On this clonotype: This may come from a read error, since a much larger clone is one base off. The CDR3 nucleotides are TGTGTCAGCAGTTACCTGTCGAAGCCCTACAATGAGCAGTTCTTC. Residues: CVSSYLSKPYNEQFF. The rearrangement links TRBV6-5 to TRBJ2-1; D not resolved. Germline V gene lookup returns CDR1 MNHEY and CDR2 SVGAGI. CDR3 length: 15 residues.

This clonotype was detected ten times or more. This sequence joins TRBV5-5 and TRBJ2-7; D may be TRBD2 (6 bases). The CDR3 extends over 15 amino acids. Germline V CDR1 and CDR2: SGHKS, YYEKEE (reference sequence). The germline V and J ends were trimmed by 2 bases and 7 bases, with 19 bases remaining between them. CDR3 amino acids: CASSFSGSTGNEQYF. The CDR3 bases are TGTGCCAGCAGCTTTTCCGGGAGTACGGGCAATGAGCAGTACTTC.

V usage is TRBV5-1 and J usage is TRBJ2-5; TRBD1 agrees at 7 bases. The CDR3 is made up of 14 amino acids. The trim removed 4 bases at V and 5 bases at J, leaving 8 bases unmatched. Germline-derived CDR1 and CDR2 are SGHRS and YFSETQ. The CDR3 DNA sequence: TGCGCCAGCAGCGGAGGACAGGAGATCGAGACCCAGTACTTC. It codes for CASSGGQEIETQYF.

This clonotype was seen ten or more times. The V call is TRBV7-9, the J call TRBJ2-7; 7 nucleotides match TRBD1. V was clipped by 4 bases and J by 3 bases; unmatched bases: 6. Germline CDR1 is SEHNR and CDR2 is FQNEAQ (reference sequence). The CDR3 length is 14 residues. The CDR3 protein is CASSSSGTDYEQYF. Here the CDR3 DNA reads TGTGCCAGCAGCTCATCCGGGACAGACTACGAGCAGTACTTC.

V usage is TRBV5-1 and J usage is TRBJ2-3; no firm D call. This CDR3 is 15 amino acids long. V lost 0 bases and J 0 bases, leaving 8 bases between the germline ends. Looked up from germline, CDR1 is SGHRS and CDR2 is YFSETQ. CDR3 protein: CASSLEVVSTDTQYF. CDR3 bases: TGCGCCAGCAGCTTGGAGGTCGTTAGCACAGATACGCAGTATTTT.

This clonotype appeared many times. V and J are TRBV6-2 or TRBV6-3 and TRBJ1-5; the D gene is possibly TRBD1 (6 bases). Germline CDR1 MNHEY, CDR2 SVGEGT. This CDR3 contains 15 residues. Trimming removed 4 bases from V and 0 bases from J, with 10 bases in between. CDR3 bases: TGTGCCAGCAGTTGGACAGACTATAGCAATCAGCCCCAGCATTTT. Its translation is CASSWTDYSNQPQHF.

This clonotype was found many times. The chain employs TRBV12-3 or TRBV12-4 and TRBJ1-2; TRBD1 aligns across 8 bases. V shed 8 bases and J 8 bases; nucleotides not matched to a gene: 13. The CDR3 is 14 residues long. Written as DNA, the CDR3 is TGTGCCAGCCTACCCCAAGGGACAGGAGGCGGCTACACCTTC. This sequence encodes CASLPQGTGGGYTF.

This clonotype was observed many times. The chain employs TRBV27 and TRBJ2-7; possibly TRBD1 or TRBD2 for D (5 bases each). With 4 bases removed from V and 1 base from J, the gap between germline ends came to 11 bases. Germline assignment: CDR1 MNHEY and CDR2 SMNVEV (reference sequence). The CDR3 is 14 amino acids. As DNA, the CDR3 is TGTGCCAGCAGTTGGGACCCCTCATCCTACGAGCAGTACTTC. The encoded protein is CASSWDPSSYEQYF.

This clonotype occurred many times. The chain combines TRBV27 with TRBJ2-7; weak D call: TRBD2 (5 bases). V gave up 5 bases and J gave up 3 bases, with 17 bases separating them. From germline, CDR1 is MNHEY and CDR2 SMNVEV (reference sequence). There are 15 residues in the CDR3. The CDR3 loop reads CASSRQGGQNYEQYF. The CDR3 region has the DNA TGTGCCAGCAGTCGGCAAGGCGGGCAGAACTACGAGCAGTACTTC.

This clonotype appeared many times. CDR3 residues: CAISVQGAEDIQYF. DNA of the CDR3: TGTGCCATCAGTGTCCAGGGGGCAGAGGACATTCAGTACTTC. The genes are TRBV10-3 and TRBJ2-4; 8 bases match TRBD1. The CDR3 runs 14 residues. Trimming removed 4 bases from V and 8 bases from J; junction bases left unmatched: 7. The V gene's germline CDR1 is ENHRY and CDR2 SYGVKD.

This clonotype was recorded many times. The CDR3 loop is CATRVAGGLSYEQYF. The CDR3 DNA sequence: TGTGCCACCAGAGTCGCGGGAGGACTATCCTACGAGCAGTACTTC. The V gene is TRBV27, the J gene TRBJ2-7; 8 nucleotides line up with TRBD2. The CDR3 runs to 15 residues. Per the germline V gene, CDR1 is MNHEY and CDR2 is SMNVEV (reference sequence). Trimming at V came to 10 bases and at J to 1 base, leaving 12 bases not matched to a gene.